A selection of T cell receptor beta chains follows, all from one sample in a study of shared clonotypes between healthy human individuals. Data came from immunoSEQ multiplex PCR; TCRdb stores just in-frame clones and leaves some out. The sample records over a million clones, roughly 96% being singletons. Sequences were obtained from naive CD4+ T cells sorted from blood. The source of these receptors is a man aged 30 to 45 in good health. The CDR3 runs from the conserved cysteine through the conserved F or W. Each record gives: J gene, D gene, clone size, V gene, CDR3 protein, CDR3 DNA. A D gene is named only where the DNA matches it firmly. Expanded clones are given a class, and other clones once, few, many or no size at all.

TRBJ1-1,NA,NA,TRBV5-4,CASSLFSWYGATEAFF,TGTGCCAGCAGCTTGTTTTCTTGGTATGGGGCCACTGAAGCTTTCTTT
TRBJ2-7,NA,NA,TRBV27,CASSSLVPGEQYF,TGTGCCAGCAGTTCCCTCGTTCCGGGGGAGCAGTACTTC
TRBJ2-1,NA,NA,TRBV7-2,CASSLASESEQFF,TGTGCCAGCAGCTTGGCTAGCGAGAGTGAGCAGTTCTTC
TRBJ1-1,NA,NA,TRBV18,CASSDSRGTEAFF,TGTGCCAGCTCTGATTCTCGGGGTACTGAAGCTTTCTTT
TRBJ2-7,TRBD2,NA,TRBV5-4,CASSLKLAGSSYEQYF,TGTGCCAGCAGCTTGAAGCTAGCGGGGAGCTCCTACGAGCAGTACTTC
TRBJ2-5,NA,NA,TRBV7-2,CASSFKGSETQYF,TGTGCCAGCAGCTTTAAGGGTTCAGAGACCCAGTACTTC
TRBJ1-2,TRBD1,NA,TRBV11-2,CASSLVPGQGYGYTF,TGTGCCAGCAGCTTGGTGCCGGGACAGGGTTATGGCTACACCTTC
TRBJ1-1,NA,NA,TRBV2,CASRPSWSTEAFF,TGTGCCAGCAGACCCAGTTGGAGTACTGAAGCTTTCTTT
TRBJ2-3,TRBD1,NA,TRBV5-6,CASSLGKGATDTQYF,TGTGCCAGCAGCTTGGGGAAGGGGGCCACAGATACGCAGTATTTT
TRBJ2-3,NA,NA,TRBV7-9,CASSPVAGWGTDTQYF,TGTGCCAGCAGCCCCGTGGCGGGGTGGGGCACAGATACGCAGTATTTT
TRBJ2-5,NA,NA,TRBV2,CASSKDLQETQYF,TGTGCCAGCAGCAAGGACCTCCAAGAGACCCAGTACTTC
TRBJ1-1,NA,NA,TRBV29-1,CSVAFPLSNTEAFF,TGCAGCGTTGCCTTTCCCCTGTCGAACACTGAAGCTTTCTTT
TRBJ1-3,NA,NA,TRBV2,CARRGKSGNTIYF,TGTGCCAGGCGTGGCAAGTCTGGAAACACCATATATTTT
TRBJ1-5,NA,NA,TRBV28,CASILAGSNQPQHF,TGTGCCAGCATCCTGGCAGGGAGCAATCAGCCCCAGCATTTT
TRBJ2-3,NA,once,TRBV29-1,CSVEGRAGKTDTQYF,TGCAGCGTTGAAGGGAGGGCAGGGAAAACGGATACGCAGTATTTT
TRBJ2-1,TRBD2,NA,TRBV4-3,CASSQDPSGNNEQFF,TGCGCCAGCAGCCAAGACCCTAGCGGGAACAATGAGCAGTTCTTC
TRBJ1-2,NA,NA,TRBV29-1,CSVGLPSGYGYTF,TGCAGCGTAGGTCTTCCTTCGGGCTATGGCTACACCTTC
TRBJ2-7,NA,NA,TRBV11-2,CASSLWSAPYEQYF,TGTGCCAGCAGCTTATGGTCAGCTCCCTACGAGCAGTACTTC
TRBJ2-5,NA,NA,TRBV27,CASSLLGGKETQYF,TGTGCCAGCAGTTTATTGGGGGGAAAAGAGACCCAGTACTTC
TRBJ2-3,NA,NA,TRBV12-5,CASGTGVDADTQYF,TGTGCTAGTGGGACAGGTGTCGATGCAGATACGCAGTATTTT
TRBJ2-7,TRBD2,NA,TRBV12-5,CASGLGGSDAEQYF,TGTGCTAGTGGTTTGGGCGGGAGCGACGCCGAGCAGTACTTC
TRBJ2-1,NA,NA,TRBV28,CASRELGSYNEQFF,TGTGCCAGCAGGGAACTTGGATCCTACAATGAGCAGTTCTTC
TRBJ1-1,TRBD1,NA,TRBV29-1,CSGSRGLGGTEAFF,TGCAGCGGAAGCAGGGGGCTGGGGGGCACTGAAGCTTTCTTT
TRBJ2-1,TRBD1,once,TRBV6-1,CASRGQGDNEQFF,TGTGCCAGCAGGGGACAGGGGGACAATGAGCAGTTCTTC
TRBJ2-7,TRBD2,NA,TRBV4-2,CASSQDVGKAGERFEQYF,TGTGCCAGCAGCCAAGACGTAGGGAAAGCGGGAGAAAGATTCGAGCAGTACTTC
TRBJ1-2,NA,NA,TRBV7-9,CASSLAVTTANYGYTF,TGTGCCAGCAGCTTAGCGGTGACGACAGCCAACTATGGCTACACCTTC
TRBJ2-6,NA,NA,TRBV5-6,CASGSGNPSSGANVLTF,TGTGCCAGCGGATCAGGGAACCCGAGCTCTGGGGCCAACGTCCTGACTTTC
TRBJ2-7,TRBD1,NA,TRBV10-3,CAISEPTGSEIEQYF,TGTGCCATCAGTGAGCCGACAGGGTCGGAGATTGAGCAGTACTTC